This is a list of T cell receptor beta chains from one sample in a study of beta chain features in type 1 diabetes. TCRdb keeps only in-frame clones here, not all; method: immunoSEQ multiplex PCR. The sample has over 100,000 clones, roughly 17% seen once. Specimen: central memory CD4+ T cells from blood. These receptors all come from a man aged 25 to 40 with type 1 diabetes. Both conserved end residues are part of each CDR3. D genes are given only for firm matches. Size tells how often a clone was seen (once, few, many) or the class of an expanded clone, and some rows leave it out.

d_call,clone_size,v_call,j_call,cdr3_nt,cdr3_aa
NA,few,TRBV5-1,TRBJ2-7,TGCGCCAGCAGTCCCAGCGGAAACTACGAGCAGTACTTC,CASSPSGNYEQYF
TRBD1,NA,TRBV29-1,TRBJ1-2,TGCAGCGTTGCCCTCGGACAGGGGCCATCCTATGGCTACACCTTC,CSVALGQGPSYGYTF
NA,few,TRBV6-4,TRBJ2-1,TGTGCCAGCAGTCCCCAGGGTGGCGCCCACAATGAGCAGTTCTTC,CASSPQGGAHNEQFF
NA,few,TRBV2,TRBJ1-1,TGTGCCAGCAGGTGGACGAACACTGAAGCTTTCTTT,CASRWTNTEAFF
TRBD1,few,TRBV28,TRBJ1-4,TGTGCCAGCAGTACGGGGACAGGCTTCGCAACTAATGAAAAACTGTTTTTT,CASSTGTGFATNEKLFF
NA,few,TRBV4-1,TRBJ1-4,TGCGCCAGCAGCCAAGTAGCAAGTGAAAAACTGTTTTTT,CASSQVASEKLFF
TRBD2,few,TRBV7-8,TRBJ2-5,TGTGCCAGCAGCCGGACTAGCGGGGGAAAAGAGACCCAGTACTTC,CASSRTSGGKETQYF
TRBD1,few,TRBV18,TRBJ1-6,TGTGCCACCTCAGGGGAAGGGGGCAATTCACCCCTCCACTTT,CATSGEGGNSPLHF
TRBD1,NA,TRBV6-1,TRBJ2-4,TGTGCCAGCAGACCGGGACAGGGATCCAAAAACATTCAGTACTTC,CASRPGQGSKNIQYF
NA,few,TRBV15,TRBJ1-5,TGTGCCACCAGCAGAGACCTGGATCAGCCCCAGCATTTT,CATSRDLDQPQHF
NA,few,TRBV5-1,TRBJ2-3,TGCGCCAGCAGCTCCGCAGGTACAGGCACAGATACGCAGTATTTT,CASSSAGTGTDTQYF
NA,once,TRBV20-1,TRBJ2-7,TGCAGTGCTATCAGGGACGAGCAGTACTTC,CSAIRDEQYF
NA,many,TRBV7-9,TRBJ2-7,TGTGCCAGCAGCTTAAGGTCAGCGTGGGACGAGCAGTACTTC,CASSLRSAWDEQYF
NA,NA,TRBV30,TRBJ1-6,TGTGCCTGGAGTGTAGTCGCGCGGGGAAATAATTCACCCCTCCACTTT,CAWSVVARGNNSPLHF
NA,NA,TRBV6-6,TRBJ2-7,TGTGCCAGCAACATCCAGGGGCGAGAGCAGTACTTC,CASNIQGREQYF
NA,few,TRBV28,TRBJ2-3,TGTGCCAGCAGTTTACGGGCGAGTGATACGCAGTATTTT,CASSLRASDTQYF
NA,many,TRBV7-2,TRBJ2-5,TGTGCCAGCAGCTTCATGCGGGAGACCCAGTACTTC,CASSFMRETQYF
TRBD1,NA,TRBV2,TRBJ1-2,TGTGCCAGCTTACCGGGACAGGGGGCGAAGGGCTACACCTTC,CASLPGQGAKGYTF
NA,few,TRBV11-3,TRBJ2-3,TGTGCCAGCAGCAAGGGGACCCGCGTGGCAGATACGCAGTATTTT,CASSKGTRVADTQYF
NA,NA,TRBV19,TRBJ2-2,TGTGCCAGTAGTATGATTAGGCTCAGGGAGACAAACACCGGGGAGCTGTTTTTT,CASSMIRLRETNTGELFF
NA,NA,TRBV28,TRBJ2-7,TGTGCCAGCAGTGTAAGATACGAGCAGTACTTC,CASSVRYEQYF
NA,NA,TRBV6-1,TRBJ1-2,TGTGCCAGCAGTGAAGACCATAGGGTTAGCTACACCTTC,CASSEDHRVSYTF
TRBD1,few,TRBV4-2,TRBJ2-1,TGTGCCAGCAGCTCCCCCCCGGGACAGGGGTCCTCCTACAATGAGCAGTTCTTC,CASSSPPGQGSSYNEQFF
TRBD1,few,TRBV4-1,TRBJ1-4,TGCGCCAGCAGCCAAGATCACGGGACAGAAAACGAAAAACTGTTTTTT,CASSQDHGTENEKLFF
TRBD1,NA,TRBV5-1,TRBJ2-7,TGCGCCAGCAGTTATGGGACAGCGGTGACCTACGAGCAGTACTTC,CASSYGTAVTYEQYF
NA,NA,TRBV18,TRBJ1-2,TGTGCCAGCTCACCACCAGGGAGAGGTGGCTACACCTTC,CASSPPGRGGYTF
NA,few,TRBV30,TRBJ2-5,TGTGCCTGGAGTACCGGAGAGACCCAGTACTTC,CAWSTGETQYF
NA,NA,TRBV7-8,TRBJ2-3,TGTGCCAGCAGCGTCACCTCCCTACAGGGAGATACGCAGTATTTT,CASSVTSLQGDTQYF
TRBD1,NA,TRBV10-3,TRBJ2-3,TGTGCCATCAGTGGGACAGGGGTCACAGATACGCAGTATTTT,CAISGTGVTDTQYF
NA,NA,TRBV9,TRBJ1-5,TGTGCCAGCAGCGTAGGGGTAGGGGGAGCCCAGCCCCAGCATTTT,CASSVGVGGAQPQHF
NA,medium-sized,TRBV7-9,TRBJ1-3,TGTGCCATCACCCCCCAATCCTTTGGAAACACCATATATTTT,CAITPQSFGNTIYF
NA,few,TRBV6-6,TRBJ1-2,TGTGCCAGCAGCTTGGACAGCCGGAACTATGGCTACACCTTC,CASSLDSRNYGYTF
NA,NA,TRBV7-7,TRBJ2-3,TGTGCTAGCAGCCCCGGGGGCCCGCAATATACGCAGTATTTT,CASSPGGPQYTQYF
TRBD2,few,TRBV7-9,TRBJ2-3,TGTGCCAGCAGCTTACTGCTAGCGGGGATCCCAGATACGCAGTATTTT,CASSLLLAGIPDTQYF
TRBD1,few,TRBV18,TRBJ1-1,TGTGCCAGCTCACCACGCCGGGACAGGGGGCTCATCCCGAACACTGAAGCTTTCTTT,CASSPRRDRGLIPNTEAFF
NA,NA,TRBV25-1,TRBJ2-1,TGTGCCAGCGCCCGGCGGAGTGCATCCTACAATGAGCAGTTCTTC,CASARRSASYNEQFF
NA,NA,TRBV6-5,TRBJ2-3,TGTGCCAGCCGTTTACAGGGATGGGGCACAGATACGCAGTATTTT,CASRLQGWGTDTQYF
NA,few,TRBV28,TRBJ1-2,TGTGCCAGCAGGTACCCTCAGTATTCGTACACCTTC,CASRYPQYSYTF
NA,few,TRBV7-9,TRBJ2-7,TGTGCCAGCAGCGCGGCTCAGGGGAACTACGAGCAGTACTTC,CASSAAQGNYEQYF
NA,few,TRBV9,TRBJ2-3,TGTGCCAGCAGCGTCAGGGTATCCACAGATACGCAGTATTTT,CASSVRVSTDTQYF
NA,few,TRBV4-2,TRBJ2-6,TGTGCCAGCAGCCAAGATCGTGTTTCTGGGGCCAACGTCCTGACTTTC,CASSQDRVSGANVLTF
NA,few,TRBV5-1,TRBJ2-3,TGCGCCAGCAGCTTAGACAGCAGTACGCAGTATTTT,CASSLDSSTQYF
NA,NA,TRBV4-3,TRBJ1-4,TGCGCCAGCAGCCAAAATAGGGCAGGGACGGGACTGTTTTTT,CASSQNRAGTGLFF